Here is one T cell receptor (beta chain) with its context. Its antigen is unidentified. The run depth of the assay was deep. This table comes from immunoSEQ multiplex PCR, and its TCRdb copy is limited to in-frame clones, with some not included. The sample holds more than 2 million clones; approximately 94% are singletons and the top ten take roughly 0.13%. The source of the sample is a study of shared clonotypes between healthy human individuals. Regarding the study as a whole: Some naive CD4 clonotypes, around 5%, turned up in common across a few donors.

CDR3 length: 12 residues. Germline assignment: CDR1 KGHSH and CDR2 LQKENI. With 0 bases removed from V and 7 bases from J, the gap between germline ends came to 6 bases. Sequencing was carried out using naive CD4+ T cells sorted from blood. Stated subset: CD45RA+ positively selected. The origin of this receptor is a man between 18 and 29 years old in good health. This sequence joins TRBV18 and TRBJ1-2; D is unclear. In nucleotides, the CDR3 is TGTGCCAGCTCACCACCGACCGGTGGCTACACCTTC. Translation: CASSPPTGGYTF.